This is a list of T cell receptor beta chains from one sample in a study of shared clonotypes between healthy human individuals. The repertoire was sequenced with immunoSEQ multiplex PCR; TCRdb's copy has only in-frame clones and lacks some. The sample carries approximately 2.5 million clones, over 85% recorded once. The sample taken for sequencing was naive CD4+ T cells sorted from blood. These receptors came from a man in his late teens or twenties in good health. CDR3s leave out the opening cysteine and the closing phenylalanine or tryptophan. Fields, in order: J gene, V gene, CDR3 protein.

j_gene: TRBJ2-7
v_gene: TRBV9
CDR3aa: ASSVGGFSYEQY

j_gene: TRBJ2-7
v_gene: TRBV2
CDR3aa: ASTEGSYEQY

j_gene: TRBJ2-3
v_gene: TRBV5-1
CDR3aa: ASSLKAGNTDTQY

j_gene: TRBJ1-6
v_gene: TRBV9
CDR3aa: ASSVATDASRSPLH

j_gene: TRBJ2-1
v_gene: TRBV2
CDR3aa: ASRGVAGGSYNEQF

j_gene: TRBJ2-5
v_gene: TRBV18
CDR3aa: ASSPTLTGRTKETQY

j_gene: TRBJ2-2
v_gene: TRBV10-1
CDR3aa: ASSGGTSRDGELF

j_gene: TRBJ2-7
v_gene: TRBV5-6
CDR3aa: ASSITSEQY

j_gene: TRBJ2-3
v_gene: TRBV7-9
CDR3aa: ASSRDRGTDTQY

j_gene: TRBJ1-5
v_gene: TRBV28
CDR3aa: ASSPQGGNQPQH

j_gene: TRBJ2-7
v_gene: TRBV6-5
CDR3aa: ASSYPGGNEQY

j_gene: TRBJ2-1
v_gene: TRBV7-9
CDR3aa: ASSLTDPNEQF

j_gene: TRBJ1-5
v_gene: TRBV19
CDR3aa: ASSKFIDSRRDNQPQH

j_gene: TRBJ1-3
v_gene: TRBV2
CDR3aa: ASSEQGSGNTIY

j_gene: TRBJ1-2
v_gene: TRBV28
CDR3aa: ASKKRTGSYGYT

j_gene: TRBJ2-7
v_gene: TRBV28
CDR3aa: ASSWGRVSYEQY

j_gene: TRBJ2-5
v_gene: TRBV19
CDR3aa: ASSGLAGDETQY

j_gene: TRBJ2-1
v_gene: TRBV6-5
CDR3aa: ASSRTSGALDEQF

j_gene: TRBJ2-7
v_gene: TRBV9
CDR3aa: ASSAGSGRAVLEQY

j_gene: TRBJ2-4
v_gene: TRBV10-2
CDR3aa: ASKREGVIQY